Listed here are 28 T cell receptor beta chains from one sample, sequenced in a study of T cell changes during pregnancy in multiple sclerosis. This table comes from immunoSEQ multiplex PCR, and its TCRdb copy is limited to in-frame clones, with some not included. This repertoire shows 60,000 to 75,000 clones, about 91% found once; its top ten account for around 0.85%. Specimen: peripheral blood, collected before pregnancy. The receptors originated from a female donor with multiple sclerosis, enrolled in a pregnancy study.

The chain combines TRBV29-1 with TRBJ2-5, with 9 bases identical to TRBD2. The CDR3 spans 13 residues. V was clipped by 4 bases and J by 4 bases; unmatched bases: 4. Germline V gene lookup returns CDR1 SQVTM and CDR2 ANQGSEA. This chain's CDR3 is CSVVAGGLETQYF. In nucleotides, the CDR3 is TGCAGCGTTGTGGCGGGGGGGCTAGAGACCCAGTACTTC.

This chain connects TRBV6-4 to TRBJ2-1; D gene uncertain. Trimming left V 0 bases short and J 3 bases short, with 6 bases between. Germline-derived CDR1 and CDR2 are MRHNA and SNTAGT. There are 14 residues in the CDR3. The CDR3 loop reads CASSDSRFYNEQFF. As DNA, the CDR3 is TGTGCCAGCAGTGACTCCCGTTTCTACAATGAGCAGTTCTTC.

The chain recombines TRBV19 with TRBJ1-3; TRBD1 matches at 8 bases. Trimming removed 8 bases from V and 0 bases from J; junction bases left unmatched: 3. From germline, CDR1 is LNHDA and CDR2 SQIVND (reference sequence). This CDR3 is built from 14 residues. CDR3 coding DNA: TGTGCCAGTGGGGACAGGAGCTCTGGAAACACCATATATTTT. This encodes CASGDRSSGNTIYF.

The chain combines TRBV14 with TRBJ1-1; D is unresolved. The CDR3 contains 15 residues. Germline CDR1 is SGHDN and CDR2 is FVKESK. The germline V and J ends were trimmed by 3 bases and 3 bases, with 14 bases remaining between them. The CDR3 region is CASSHQVLGDTEAFF. The CDR3 DNA sequence: TGTGCCAGCAGCCATCAGGTCCTCGGGGACACTGAAGCTTTCTTT.

The rearrangement joins TRBV7-9 to TRBJ2-7; D call uncertain. The CDR3 is 15 residues long. V was trimmed by 0 bases and J by 1 base, leaving 10 bases between them. Germline V lookup: CDR1 SEHNR, CDR2 FQNEAQ (reference sequence). DNA of the CDR3: TGTGCCAGCAGCTTAGCTGGCGGAAAGTCCTACGAGCAGTACTTC. Protein product: CASSLAGGKSYEQYF.

This clone was seen just once. The chain joins TRBV21-1 to TRBJ2-7; TRBD2 reflects the table's D call only, with no check against the DNA. TRBV21-1 has pseudogene status. CDR3 length equals 9 residues. Here the CDR3 DNA reads TGTGCCAGCAGCACGTGTAAGTACTTC. It translates to CASSTCKYF.

This chain joins TRBV11-2 and TRBJ2-1; 8 nucleotides match TRBD1. J gave up 6 bases and V 4 bases, and 11 bases lay outside the gene matches. The germline CDR1 and CDR2 sequences are SGHAT and FQNNGV. The CDR3 spans 16 residues. CDR3 DNA sequence: TGTGCCAGCAGCTGGCGGGCAGGGGGCGGCATCAATGAGCAGTTCTTC. It specifies CASSWRAGGGINEQFF.

The gene calls are TRBV4-3 and TRBJ1-4, with 12 bases matching TRBD1. After removal of 4 bases from V and 8 bases from J, the junction contained 8 bases not matched to a gene. This CDR3 is built from 16 residues. Germline CDR1 reads LGHNA; CDR2 reads YSLEER. The chain's CDR3 is CASSRDRGRVNEKLFF. CDR3 bases: TGCGCCAGCAGCCGGGACAGGGGGCGCGTCAACGAAAAACTGTTTTTT.

The chain joins TRBV6-5 to TRBJ1-1; 10 bases match TRBD1. The trim removed 3 bases at V and 11 bases at J, leaving 9 bases unmatched. The length of the CDR3 is 14 residues. The germline V gene encodes CDR1 MNHEY and CDR2 SVGAGI. CDR3 DNA: TGTGCCAGCAGTTATTCTGGGGACAGGGGTTTGGCTTTCTTT. It specifies CASSYSGDRGLAFF.

The rearrangement uses TRBV5-4 and TRBJ2-7; 9 bases align to TRBD2. The trim removed 6 bases at V and 0 bases at J, leaving 13 bases unmatched. Germline CDR1 and CDR2: SGHNT and YYREEE (reference sequence). The CDR3 is made up of 17 amino acids. This CDR3 is CASTYNQGGGDSYEQYF. CDR3 DNA sequence: TGTGCCAGCACGTATAATCAGGGCGGGGGGGACTCCTACGAGCAGTACTTC.

V usage is TRBV7-6 and J usage is TRBJ2-3; 7 bases align to TRBD1. From germline, CDR1 is SGHVS and CDR2 FNYEAQ. V lost 1 base and J lost 3; bases outside the gene matches: 13. The CDR3 loop spans 18 amino acids. The CDR3 sequence is CASSLGVGQGVSTDTQYF. The CDR3 region has the DNA TGTGCCAGCAGCTTAGGGGTTGGGCAGGGGGTATCTACAGATACGCAGTATTTT. Using reference TRBV7-6 and TRBJ2-3 for the parts outside the CDR3, the full variable domain is GAGVSQSPRYKVTKRGQDVALRCDPISGHVSLYWYRQALGQGPEFLTYFNYEAQQDKSGLPNDRFSAERPEGSISTLTIQRTEQRDSAMYRCASSLGVGQGVSTDTQYFGPGTRLTVL.

V is TRBV30 and J is TRBJ1-5; 7 bases are a match to TRBD1. The CDR3 consists of 12 residues. The V and J ends lost 5 bases and 3 bases, in that order; junction bases with no gene match: 1. Germline assignment: CDR1 GTSNPN and CDR2 SVGIG (reference sequence). The DNA of the CDR3 is TGTGCCTGGGACAGGGACAATCAGCCCCAGCATTTT. This gives the protein CAWDRDNQPQHF.

This chain uses TRBV7-9 with TRBJ1-6, with 7 bases that match TRBD1. The CDR3 length is 14 residues. The ends lost 5 bases at V and 9 bases at J; junction bases unmatched: 7. Germline CDR1 and CDR2: SEHNR and FQNEAQ (reference sequence). CDR3 sequence (DNA): TGTGCCAGCAGCCTGTTGACAGGGAGTTCACCCCTCCACTTT. Its translation: CASSLLTGSSPLHF. Based on the CDR3 plus reference TRBV7-9 and TRBJ1-6, the full variable domain is DTGVSQNPRHKITKRGQNVTFRCDPISEHNRLYWYRQTLGQGPEFLTYFQNEAQLEKSRLLSDRFSAERPKGSFSTLEIQRTEQGDSAMYLCASSLLTGSSPLHFGNGTRLTVT.

The chain links TRBV6-1 to TRBJ2-2; D possibly corresponds to TRBD2 (5 bases). CDR1 and CDR2 (germline): MNHNS, SASEGT. V gave up 3 bases and J gave up 4 bases, with 9 bases separating them. The CDR3 consists of 14 residues. CDR3 protein: CASSESGGTGELFF. CDR3 DNA: TGTGCCAGCAGTGAGTCCGGAGGCACCGGGGAGCTGTTTTTT.

This chain links TRBV4-3 with TRBJ1-1; 10 bases agree with TRBD1. V gave up 4 bases and J gave up 5 bases; unmatched junction bases: 10. The CDR3 spans 16 residues. Germline CDR1 and CDR2: LGHNA and YSLEER. CDR3 in amino acids: CASSLRVGQGMTEAFF. The CDR3 DNA reads as TGCGCCAGCAGCCTCCGGGTGGGACAGGGGATGACTGAAGCTTTCTTT.

The CDR3 sequence is CASSSTGSDSPLHF. In nucleotides, the CDR3 is TGTGCCAGCAGCTCTACAGGGAGCGATTCACCCCTCCACTTT. The gene calls are TRBV11-2 and TRBJ1-6; tentatively, D is TRBD1 (6 bases). The germline gives CDR1 SGHAT, CDR2 FQNNGV. The CDR3 is made up of 14 amino acids. V lost 4 bases and J 8 bases, leaving 12 bases between the germline ends.

The CDR3 here is CASSQRGVGKGSPLHF. DNA of the CDR3: TGCGCCAGCAGCCAGCGGGGGGTGGGAAAAGGGTCACCCCTCCACTTT. The chain links TRBV4-3 to TRBJ1-6; the D gene is possibly TRBD1 (5 bases). Germline loops: CDR1 LGHNA, CDR2 YSLEER. Trimming took 3 bases from V and 10 from J, leaving 19 bases between them. There are 16 residues in the CDR3.

The chain employs TRBV12-5 and TRBJ1-2, with 7 positions matching TRBD1. Unmatched junction bases numbered 4, after V lost 1 base and J lost 8 bases. CDR1 is LGHNT, CDR2 FRNRAP, per germline. This CDR3 has 13 amino acids. DNA of the CDR3: TGTGCTAGTGGTTTGGGACAGGGTTTGGGCTACACCTTC. Its translation is CASGLGQGLGYTF.

The CDR3 here is CAIGTGVRTEAFF. The DNA for the CDR3 is TGTGCCATCGGGACAGGGGTGCGGACTGAAGCTTTCTTT. This sequence joins TRBV10-3 and TRBJ1-1; 10 nucleotides align to TRBD1. This CDR3 has 13 residues. CDR1 ENHRY and CDR2 SYGVKD come from the germline V gene. The junction had 5 bases not matched to a gene; V was cut back by 8 bases and J by 5 bases.

The chain couples TRBV6-5 to TRBJ1-2; a weak D match, TRBD1 (5 bases). In germline, CDR1 is MNHEY, CDR2 SVGAGI. With 0 bases removed from V and 4 bases from J, the gap between germline ends came to 12 bases. The CDR3 is 15 amino acids. The CDR3 DNA sequence: TGTGCCAGCAGTTACTCTGGGGCAAAGACCTATGGCTACACCTTC. It is translated as CASSYSGAKTYGYTF.

The chain has TRBV27 and TRBJ1-1; D is undetermined. The length of the CDR3 is 14 residues. Germline V gene sequence: CDR1 MNHEY, CDR2 SMNVEV (reference sequence). V shed 3 bases and J shed 2 bases, with 10 bases lying between them. The CDR3 reads CASSFFGNNTEAFF. The CDR3, as DNA: TGTGCCAGCAGTTTTTTCGGGAATAACACTGAAGCTTTCTTT.

The rearrangement links TRBV4-1 to TRBJ2-1; 13 nucleotides match TRBD2. The CDR3 runs 16 residues. Germline CDR1 reads MGHRA; CDR2 reads YSYEKL. V was pared by 2 bases and J by 6 bases, with 4 bases of the junction left unmatched. This CDR3 is CASSQTSGGALNEQFF. CDR3 nucleotide sequence: TGCGCCAGCAGCCAAACTAGCGGGGGGGCACTCAATGAGCAGTTCTTC.

This chain joins TRBV19 and TRBJ2-1; 7 bases match TRBD1. V lost 6 bases and J lost 5; bases outside the gene matches: 10. Germline CDR1 and CDR2: LNHDA and SQIVND (reference sequence). This CDR3 has 15 residues. This CDR3 reads CASSATGTEHNEQFF. The CDR3 DNA reads TGTGCCAGTAGCGCGACCGGGACAGAACACAATGAGCAGTTCTTC.

This sequence joins TRBV7-3 and TRBJ1-1; maybe TRBD1 (6 bases). Per germline, CDR1 SGHTA and CDR2 FQGTGA. This CDR3 is 17 amino acids long. Deletions cut 2 bases from V and 0 bases from J, with 16 bases between. CDR3 sequence reads: CASSLPPGQNVNTEAFF. Written as DNA, the CDR3 is TGTGCCAGCAGCTTACCCCCCGGACAGAACGTGAACACTGAAGCTTTCTTT.

The rearrangement joins TRBV2 to TRBJ1-2; 11 bases map to TRBD1. This CDR3 comprises 15 residues. The V and J ends lost 2 bases and 8 bases, in that order; junction bases with no gene match: 7. Per germline, CDR1 SNHLY and CDR2 FYNNEI. The CDR3 here is CASSELGQGARGYTF. CDR3 in DNA: TGTGCCAGCAGTGAACTTGGACAGGGGGCGCGAGGCTACACCTTC.

In DNA, the CDR3 is TGCGCCAGCAGCTTGCTACGGGACAGGCTGATCCTAGCCAAAAACATTCAGTACTTC. This translates into CASSLLRDRLILAKNIQYF. V gene TRBV5-1 combines with J gene TRBJ2-4; 8 nucleotides agree with TRBD1. With 1 base clipped from V and 0 bases from J, the junction kept 12 bases outside the gene matches. In germline, CDR1 is SGHRS, CDR2 YFSETQ. The CDR3 contains 19 residues.

This rearrangement joins TRBV9 to TRBJ2-7; 7 positions match TRBD2. The junction had 9 bases not matched to a gene; V was cut back by 4 bases and J by 2 bases. Germline CDR1 and CDR2: SGDLS and YYNGEE. CDR3 length: 15 residues. DNA for the CDR3: TGTGCCAGCAGCCCCACGGCTAGCGGTACCTACGAGCAGTACTTC. Encoded protein: CASSPTASGTYEQYF.

This chain uses TRBV28 with TRBJ1-1; no firm D call. Germline V gives CDR1 MDHEN, CDR2 SYDVKM. V shed 2 bases and J shed 5 bases, with 12 bases lying between them. The CDR3 spans 14 residues. Here the CDR3 DNA reads TGTGCCAGCAGTTTAAGAGTTGTGAGTACTGAAGCTTTCTTT. Its protein product is CASSLRVVSTEAFF. Variable domain in full (rest from reference TRBV28 and TRBJ1-1): DVKVTQSSRYLVKRTGEKVFLECVQDMDHENMFWYRQDPGLGLRLIYFSYDVKMKEKGDIPEGYSVSREKKERFSLILESASTNQTSMYLCASSLRVVSTEAFFGQGTRLTVV.